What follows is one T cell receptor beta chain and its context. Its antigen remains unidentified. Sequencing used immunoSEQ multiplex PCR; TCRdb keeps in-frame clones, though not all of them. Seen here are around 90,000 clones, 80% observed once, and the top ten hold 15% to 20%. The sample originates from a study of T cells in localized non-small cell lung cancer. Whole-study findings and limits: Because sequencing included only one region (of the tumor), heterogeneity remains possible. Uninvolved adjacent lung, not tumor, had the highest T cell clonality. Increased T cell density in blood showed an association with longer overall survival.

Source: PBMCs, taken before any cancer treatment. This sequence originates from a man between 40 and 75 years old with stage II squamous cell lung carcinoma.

CDR3 DNA sequence: TGTGCCAGCAGCTTAGGTCTAGCGGGAGGGCCGGGAGAGACCCAGTACTTC. It specifies CASSLGLAGGPGETQYF. The chain recombines TRBV7-9 with TRBJ2-5, with TRBD2 matching over 12 bases. The J segment lost 4 bases and the V segment lost 1 base, leaving 7 bases of the junction unmatched. The CDR3 is 17 residues long. Germline CDR1 and CDR2: SEHNR and FQNEAQ (reference sequence).